This T cell receptor (beta chain) emerged from a study of T cells after yellow fever vaccination. General study results and limits: Abundant clonotypes from the bulk population could contaminate FACS-sorted repertoires.

This clonotype came up a few times. Antigen unknown. The authors made TCR cDNA by 5'RACE template switching, adding a universal primer site and UMIs. TCRdb re-derived calls from the 5' RACE reads in MiXCR, one entry per CDR3 protein. The profile shows around 300,000 distinct CDR3 sequences, 4.1% of them singletons. Trimming took off 5 bases at V and 5 bases at J, with 8 bases between the two ends. CDR3 length: 12 amino acids. Germline V gives CDR1 SGHVS, CDR2 FNYEAQ. This sequence joins TRBV7-6 and TRBJ2-3; D is undetermined. The sequence was collected from a man between 18 and 35 years old who received the YFV17D yellow fever vaccine. The material was PBMCs, obtained 5 days after the yellow fever booster vaccination. Here the CDR3 DNA reads TGTGCCAGCAGCATAATGCGAGATACGCAGTATTTT. Encoded protein: CASSIMRDTQYF. The entire variable domain, with the rest obtained from reference TRBV7-6 and TRBJ2-3, is as follows: GAGVSQSPRYKVTKRGQDVALRCDPISGHVSLYWYRQALGQGPEFLTYFNYEAQQDKSGLPNDRFSAERPEGSISTLTIQRTEQRDSAMYRCASSIMRDTQYFGPGTRLTVL.